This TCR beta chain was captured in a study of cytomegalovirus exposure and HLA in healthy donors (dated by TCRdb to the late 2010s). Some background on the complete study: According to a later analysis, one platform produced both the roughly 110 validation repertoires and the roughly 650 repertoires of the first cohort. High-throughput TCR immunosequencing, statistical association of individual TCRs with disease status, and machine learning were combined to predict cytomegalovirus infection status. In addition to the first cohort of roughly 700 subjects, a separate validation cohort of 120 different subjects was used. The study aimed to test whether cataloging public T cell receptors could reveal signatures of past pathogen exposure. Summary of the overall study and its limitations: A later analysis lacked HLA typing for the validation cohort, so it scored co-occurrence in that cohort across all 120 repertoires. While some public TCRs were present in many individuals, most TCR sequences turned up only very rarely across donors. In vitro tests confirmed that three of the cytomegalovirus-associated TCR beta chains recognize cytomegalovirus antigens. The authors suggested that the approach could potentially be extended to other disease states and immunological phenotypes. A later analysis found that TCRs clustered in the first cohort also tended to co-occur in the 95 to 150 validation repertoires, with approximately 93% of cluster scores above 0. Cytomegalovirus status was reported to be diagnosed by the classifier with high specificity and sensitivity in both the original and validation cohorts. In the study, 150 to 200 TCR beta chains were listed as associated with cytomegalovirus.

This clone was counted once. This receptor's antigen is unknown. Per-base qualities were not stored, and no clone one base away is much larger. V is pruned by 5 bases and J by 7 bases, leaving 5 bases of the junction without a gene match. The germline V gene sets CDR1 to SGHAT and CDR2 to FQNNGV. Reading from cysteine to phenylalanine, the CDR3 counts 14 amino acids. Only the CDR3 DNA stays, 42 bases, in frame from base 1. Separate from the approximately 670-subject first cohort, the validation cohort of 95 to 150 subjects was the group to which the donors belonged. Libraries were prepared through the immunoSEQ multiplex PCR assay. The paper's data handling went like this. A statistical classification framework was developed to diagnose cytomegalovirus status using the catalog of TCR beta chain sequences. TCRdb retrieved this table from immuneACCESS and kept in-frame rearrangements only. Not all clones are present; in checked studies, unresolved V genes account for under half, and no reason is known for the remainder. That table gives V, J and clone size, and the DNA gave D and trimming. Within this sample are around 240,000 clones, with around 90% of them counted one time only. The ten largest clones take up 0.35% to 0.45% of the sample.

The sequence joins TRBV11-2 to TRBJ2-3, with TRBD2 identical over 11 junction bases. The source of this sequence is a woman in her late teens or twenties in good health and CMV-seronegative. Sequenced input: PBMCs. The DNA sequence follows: TGTGCCAGCAGCCTTAGCGGGGGGGCACATACGCAGTATTTT. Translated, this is CASSLSGGAHTQYF.